This entry features one T cell receptor (beta chain) sequence. Antigen specificity is unknown. Measured with immunoSEQ multiplex PCR; TCRdb has only the in-frame clones, and not every one. The repertoire holds 100,000 to 150,000 clones, approximately 90% seen once, with around 7% in the top ten. Germline trimming cut 8 bases from V and 2 bases from J; bases unmatched to any gene: 9. The CDR3 loop spans 14 amino acids. Germline V lookup: CDR1 SNHLY, CDR2 FYNNEI. This specimen comes from a study of T cell responses to AZD1222 COVID-19 vaccine. The study, taken as a whole, reports: Of spike-specific TCRs, nearly half reportedly target regions left unmutated in variants.

This sequence joins TRBV2 and TRBJ2-7; TRBD1 aligns across 7 bases. This material consisted of peripheral blood, taken on day 0 of AZD1222 vaccination. This receptor was obtained from an adult in good health. DNA for the CDR3: TGTGCCAGCGCTCCGGGACAGCCACCCTACGAGCAGTACTTC. The encoded protein is CASAPGQPPYEQYF.